Each of the 5 T cell receptor beta chains below was sequenced from the same sample in a study of blood T cells in healthy people across ages (dated by TCRdb to between 2014 and 2016). Libraries were constructed by 5' RACE. The sequencer was an Illumina HiSeq 2500. A second PCR of 7 to 11 cycles was run with a J-beta primer mix and a sample-barcoded 5' primer. Using fastp trimming at Q25 and MiXCR clonotype assembly, TCRdb reanalyzed the public sequencing data and kept in-frame beta chains. A single entry per CDR3 protein holds the most common genes and DNA from its merged rows. The sample table lists about 1 million distinct CDR3 sequences, 35% to 55% of them with a count of one. Together, the top ten hold 18% of the sample. Material: blood. The receptors stem from a woman in her sixties in good health.

This clonotype has a handful of counts. The chain couples TRBV27 to TRBJ2-7, with TRBD2 matching 7 bases. Germline V gene lookup returns CDR1 MNHEY and CDR2 SMNVEV (reference sequence). The CDR3 length is 13 residues. V shed 10 bases, J shed 7 bases, and the junction held 13 bases outside the gene matches. CDR3 nucleotides: TGTGCCACCCAGGCGCGGGGGTCCCTTGAGCAGTACTTC. It is translated as CATQARGSLEQYF.

The chain recombines TRBV5-1 with TRBJ2-1, with 12 bases matching TRBD2. Germline CDR1 SGHRS, CDR2 YFSETQ. The CDR3 loop spans 16 amino acids. V shed 4 bases and J 8 bases; nucleotides not matched to a gene: 10. This CDR3 reads CASSRRTSGALDEQFF. CDR3 nucleotide sequence: TGCGCCAGCAGCCGCCGGACTAGCGGGGCTCTTGATGAGCAGTTCTTC.

The V and J genes are TRBV28 and TRBJ2-2; TRBD1 agrees at 7 bases. Trimming cost V 5 bases and J 1 base; bases outside gene matches: 4. The CDR3 runs 15 residues. Per germline, CDR1 MDHEN and CDR2 SYDVKM. The CDR3 nucleotides read TGTGCCAGCAGTCCAGGGGGTTTGAACACCGGGGAGCTGTTTTTT. This gives the protein CASSPGGLNTGELFF.

J is TRBJ2-3 and V is TRBV6-1; TRBD2 agrees at 7 bases. The V and J ends lost 5 bases and 2 bases, in that order; junction bases with no gene match: 13. The CDR3 is 17 amino acids. The germline CDR1 and CDR2 sequences are MNHNS and SASEGT. CDR3 sequence reads: CASSPRSERGNTDTQYF. Written as DNA, the CDR3 is TGTGCCAGCAGTCCCAGAAGTGAGCGGGGAAACACAGATACGCAGTATTTT.

The gene calls are TRBV30 and TRBJ2-6; D may be TRBD1 (5 bases). The CDR3 is 16 residues long. Trimming shortened V by 3 bases and J by 0 bases, and 12 bases separated the two germline ends. Germline lookup yields CDR1 GTSNPN and CDR2 SVGIG (reference sequence). The CDR3 loop reads CAWRTDSFSGANVLTF. In DNA form, the CDR3 reads TGTGCCTGGAGGACAGACTCATTCTCTGGGGCCAACGTCCTGACTTTC.